What follows are 14 T cell receptor beta chains derived from one specimen sequenced in a study of response to subunit inactivated influenza vaccine. TCRdb re-called the RT-PCR reads through MiXCR, storing one row per CDR3 protein. Seen here are 650,000 to 800,000 distinct CDR3 sequences, over 11% observed once, and the top ten hold 5.5% to 7%. The source was PBMCs from blood, collected 14 days before vaccination. All receptors derive from a man aged 45 to 65 who received an inactivated influenza vaccine.

The chain joins TRBV12-3 or TRBV12-4 to TRBJ2-1; 10 bases line up with TRBD1. V shed 7 bases and J 2 bases; nucleotides not matched to a gene: 2. The CDR3 is 14 amino acids. As DNA, the CDR3 is TGTGCCAGCATCGGACAGGGGGCCTACAATGAGCAGTTCTTC. This translates into CASIGQGAYNEQFF.

This clonotype was detected many times. The chain carries TRBV24-1 and TRBJ1-5, with D tentatively TRBD1 (5 bases). The CDR3 spans 14 residues. Germline V lookup: CDR1 KGHDR, CDR2 SFDVKD. Between the trimmed V and J ends, which lost 4 bases and 2 bases, there was a span of 8 bases. The CDR3 nucleotides are TGTGCCACCAGTGAGTCGGGGGGCAATCAGCCCCAGCATTTT. Its translation is CATSESGGNQPQHF.

This rearrangement joins TRBV6-2 or TRBV6-3 to TRBJ1-1; TRBD1 matches at 7 bases. CDR3 length: 15 residues. Trimming took 4 bases from V and 3 from J; bases not matched to a gene: 8. Germline CDR1 is MNHEY and CDR2 is SVGEGT. CDR3 DNA: TGTGCCAGCAGTTCAATTCAGGGGGGCGACACTGAAGCTTTCTTT. Translating it yields CASSSIQGGDTEAFF.

This clonotype was seen only a few times. The chain couples TRBV12-3 or TRBV12-4 to TRBJ1-1; TRBD1 is a possible D gene (6 bases). V lost 4 bases and J lost 0, with 12 bases in between. The CDR3 runs 15 residues. The CDR3 region is CASSYNTGLNTEAFF. CDR3 sequence (DNA): TGTGCCAGCAGTTACAATACAGGGTTGAACACTGAAGCTTTCTTT.

The chain couples TRBV5-4 to TRBJ2-3; 7 bases are shared with TRBD1. The CDR3 spans 16 residues. Germline V gives CDR1 SGHNT, CDR2 YYREEE (reference sequence). The V and J ends lost 0 bases and 3 bases, in that order; junction bases with no gene match: 7. The CDR3 protein is CASSLATGVTTDTQYF. CDR3 coding DNA: TGTGCCAGCAGCTTGGCTACAGGGGTCACTACAGATACGCAGTATTTT.

This clonotype was seen only a few times. The chain carries TRBV6-1 and TRBJ1-1; tentative D call: TRBD1 (6 bases). Germline V gene sequence: CDR1 MNHNS, CDR2 SASEGT. The CDR3 is 13 amino acids. V lost 5 bases and J lost 5, with 12 bases in between. The CDR3 sequence is CASSHTGRTEAFF. The CDR3, as DNA: TGTGCCAGCAGTCATACAGGGAGGACTGAAGCTTTCTTT.

This clonotype was seen repeatedly, ten times or more. The gene calls are TRBV20-1 and TRBJ1-1; 9 bases agree with TRBD1. The germline V gene has CDR1 DFQATT and CDR2 SNEGSKA (reference sequence). J gave up 4 bases and V 4 bases, and 1 base lay outside the gene matches. The CDR3 is 12 amino acids. The CDR3 nucleotides read TGCAGTGCTACGGACAGGGGCACTGAAGCTTTCTTT. It is translated as CSATDRGTEAFF.

A few counts support this clonotype. The chain employs TRBV7-9 and TRBJ2-7; 8 bases fit TRBD1. CDR1 is SEHNR, CDR2 FQNEAQ, per germline (reference sequence). The junction had 6 bases not matched to a gene; V was cut back by 3 bases and J by 2 bases. CDR3 size: 15 residues. CDR3 loop: CASSFFGTGAYEQYF. As DNA, the CDR3 is TGTGCCAGCAGCTTTTTCGGGACAGGAGCCTACGAGCAGTACTTC.

Written as DNA, the CDR3 is TGCGCCAGCAGCTTTGAGGGACTAGGTGGCTACACCTTC. Translation gives CASSFEGLGGYTF. This chain connects TRBV5-1 to TRBJ1-2; a weak D match, TRBD1 (5 bases). CDR1 and CDR2 from the germline V gene are SGHRS and YFSETQ. The CDR3 covers 13 residues. V lost 2 bases and J lost 7, with 12 bases in between.

This clonotype was observed a few times. The chain links TRBV9 to TRBJ2-7; D gene unclear. V dropped 1 base and J dropped 3 bases, with 8 bases sitting between them. The length of the CDR3 is 13 residues. The germline gives CDR1 SGDLS, CDR2 YYNGEE. CDR3 nucleotide sequence: TGTGCCAGCAGCGTAAATTCGCACTACGAGCAGTACTTC. Amino acids: CASSVNSHYEQYF.

This chain links TRBV6-5 with TRBJ2-1, with 11 nucleotides matching TRBD2. The germline V gene encodes CDR1 MNHEY and CDR2 SVGAGI. This CDR3 has 15 amino acids. V shed 5 bases and J 3 bases; nucleotides not matched to a gene: 3. The CDR3 nucleotides are TGTGCCAGCAGTACTACTAGCGGGAGCTACAATGAGCAGTTCTTC. Encoded protein: CASSTTSGSYNEQFF.

This clonotype was counted many times. The chain couples TRBV12-3 or TRBV12-4 to TRBJ2-4; TRBD2 is a possible D gene (6 bases). The V end was cut by 5 bases, the J end by 1 base, with 12 bases between. The CDR3 has 15 residues. CDR3 nucleotide sequence: TGTGCCAGCAGTCCCAGACGGGGGGCCAAAAACATTCAGTACTTC. Translated: CASSPRRGAKNIQYF.

This clonotype came up a few times. The V call is TRBV6-2 or TRBV6-3, the J call TRBJ2-7; D may be TRBD1 or TRBD2 (5 bases each). Trimming left V 5 bases short and J 7 bases short, with 18 bases between. The CDR3 is 14 amino acids. Per the germline V gene, CDR1 is MNHEY and CDR2 is SVGEGT. CDR3 sequence reads: CASSPADSRGEQYF. CDR3 DNA sequence: TGTGCCAGCAGTCCGGCCGACAGCCGGGGTGAGCAGTACTTC.

This clonotype turned up a few times. V and J are TRBV7-2 and TRBJ2-2; TRBD1 matches 10 bases. Germline V CDR1 and CDR2: SGHTA, FQGNSA. Germline trimming cut 5 bases from V and 3 bases from J; bases unmatched to any gene: 15. The CDR3 has 19 residues. This chain's CDR3 is CASSLLHGTGAVDTGELFF. The CDR3 region has the DNA TGTGCCAGCAGCCTCCTTCACGGGACAGGGGCAGTCGACACCGGGGAGCTGTTTTTT.